This is a list of T cell receptor beta chains from one sample in a study of cytomegalovirus exposure and HLA in healthy donors. TCRdb's table, derived via immunoSEQ multiplex PCR, lists solely in-frame clones and lacks some. The sample includes some 160,000 clones, around four fifths seen only once; the top ten take 1.1% to 1.5%. Sequencing input: PBMCs. These receptors were collected from a male donor in good health and CMV-seronegative. CDR3s include the opening cysteine and the closing phenylalanine or tryptophan. A D gene is named only where the DNA matches it firmly. Size values are once, few and many counts, or a class for expanded clones, and some rows have none.

v_gene: TRBV7-9
j_gene: TRBJ2-5
d_gene: TRBD1
abundance: -
CDR3nt: TGTGCCAGCAGCTTAGGGACAGGACAAGAGACCCAGTACTTC
CDR3aa: CASSLGTGQETQYF

v_gene: TRBV5-1
j_gene: TRBJ1-3
d_gene: TRBD1
abundance: -
CDR3nt: TGCGCCAGCAGCTCCGGGACAGTTACCTCTGGAAACACCATATATTTT
CDR3aa: CASSSGTVTSGNTIYF

v_gene: TRBV19
j_gene: TRBJ1-5
d_gene: -
abundance: -
CDR3nt: TGTGCCAGTAGTACGGGAAACTATCAGCCCCAGCATTTT
CDR3aa: CASSTGNYQPQHF

v_gene: TRBV18
j_gene: TRBJ1-2
d_gene: TRBD1
abundance: few
CDR3nt: TGTGCCAGCTCATCCGGGACAGGCGTAACCTCTAGTGGCTACACCTTC
CDR3aa: CASSSGTGVTSSGYTF

v_gene: TRBV7-8
j_gene: TRBJ2-2
d_gene: -
abundance: -
CDR3nt: TGTGCCAGCAGCTCACCGTCGCAGGGGGGAGTTTACACCGGGGAGCTGTTTTTT
CDR3aa: CASSSPSQGGVYTGELFF

v_gene: TRBV6-5
j_gene: TRBJ2-7
d_gene: TRBD2
abundance: -
CDR3nt: TGTGCCAGCAGTTACTCAGTGGCGGGAGGCTACGAGCAGTACTTC
CDR3aa: CASSYSVAGGYEQYF

v_gene: TRBV11-2
j_gene: TRBJ2-2
d_gene: -
abundance: -
CDR3nt: TGTGCCAGCAGCTTAGACAGGGGATGGAGGCTGTTTTTT
CDR3aa: CASSLDRGWRLFF

v_gene: TRBV28
j_gene: TRBJ2-2
d_gene: TRBD2
abundance: -
CDR3nt: TGTGCCAGCAGTTTCCCGGGACTAGCGGGAGAAGGCACCGGGGAGCTGTTTTTT
CDR3aa: CASSFPGLAGEGTGELFF

v_gene: TRBV6-6
j_gene: TRBJ2-3
d_gene: TRBD1
abundance: -
CDR3nt: TGTGCCAGCAGTCAGGACAGGGGTCACACAGATACGCAGTATTTT
CDR3aa: CASSQDRGHTDTQYF

v_gene: TRBV7-8
j_gene: TRBJ2-7
d_gene: TRBD2
abundance: -
CDR3nt: TGTGCCAGCAGCCTACTAGCGGGAGCTAATAACGAGCAGTACTTC
CDR3aa: CASSLLAGANNEQYF

v_gene: TRBV7-2
j_gene: TRBJ1-6
d_gene: TRBD1
abundance: -
CDR3nt: TGTGCCAGCAGCTTAAACCGGGACAGGGACCATTCACCCCTCCACTTT
CDR3aa: CASSLNRDRDHSPLHF

v_gene: TRBV21-1
j_gene: TRBJ2-3
d_gene: -
abundance: few
CDR3nt: TGTGCCAGCAGCAAAGTGCATAGCCCCACAGATACGCAGTATTTT
CDR3aa: CASSKVHSPTDTQYF

v_gene: TRBV7-9
j_gene: TRBJ1-1
d_gene: -
abundance: -
CDR3nt: TGTGCCAGCAGCCCCGGGGCTGAAGCTTTCTTT
CDR3aa: CASSPGAEAFF

v_gene: TRBV2
j_gene: TRBJ1-6
d_gene: -
abundance: -
CDR3nt: TGTGCCAGCAGTGGGACAGCGAATAATTCACCCCTCCACTTT
CDR3aa: CASSGTANNSPLHF

v_gene: TRBV9
j_gene: TRBJ2-1
d_gene: TRBD2
abundance: few
CDR3nt: TGTGCCAGCAGCGTAGGTGTTAGCGGGGGGCAAAATGAGCAGTTCTTC
CDR3aa: CASSVGVSGGQNEQFF

v_gene: TRBV29-1
j_gene: TRBJ1-5
d_gene: -
abundance: -
CDR3nt: TGCAGCGTTGGGTCAGGGCTTAGCAATCAGCCCCAGCATTTT
CDR3aa: CSVGSGLSNQPQHF

v_gene: TRBV18
j_gene: TRBJ2-5
d_gene: TRBD1
abundance: -
CDR3nt: TGTGCCAGCTCAATCGGACAGGGCCAAGAGACCCAGTACTTC
CDR3aa: CASSIGQGQETQYF

v_gene: TRBV18
j_gene: TRBJ2-2
d_gene: -
abundance: -
CDR3nt: TGTGCCAGCTCACCTCAGGGGAGAGAAAATACCGGGGAGCTGTTTTTT
CDR3aa: CASSPQGRENTGELFF

v_gene: TRBV10-3
j_gene: TRBJ2-7
d_gene: -
abundance: once
CDR3nt: TGTGCCATCAGTGAGGGGCAAAGTCCTTACGAGCAGTACTTC
CDR3aa: CAISEGQSPYEQYF

v_gene: TRBV27
j_gene: TRBJ1-2
d_gene: -
abundance: once
CDR3nt: TGTGCCAGCAGTTGGACACCCCACTATGGCTACACCTTC
CDR3aa: CASSWTPHYGYTF

v_gene: TRBV7-3
j_gene: TRBJ2-1
d_gene: TRBD1
abundance: -
CDR3nt: TGTGCCAGCAGCAAACAGGGGTTGCACAATGAGCAGTTCTTC
CDR3aa: CASSKQGLHNEQFF

v_gene: TRBV29-1
j_gene: TRBJ2-7
d_gene: TRBD2
abundance: -
CDR3nt: TGCAGCGTTGAAACGGTAGCGGGGAACTACGAGCAGTACTTC
CDR3aa: CSVETVAGNYEQYF

v_gene: TRBV4-3
j_gene: TRBJ1-5
d_gene: -
abundance: -
CDR3nt: TGCGCCAGCAGCCCCCTAATTGGGGCAGTGAGGAATCAGCCCCAGCATTTT
CDR3aa: CASSPLIGAVRNQPQHF

v_gene: TRBV7-9
j_gene: TRBJ2-7
d_gene: -
abundance: -
CDR3nt: TGTGCCAGCAGCTTCAATTACGAGCAGTACTTC
CDR3aa: CASSFNYEQYF

v_gene: TRBV27
j_gene: TRBJ2-3
d_gene: TRBD1
abundance: -
CDR3nt: TGTGCCACCACAAAACGGGACAGGGCTTCAGATACGCAGTATTTT
CDR3aa: CATTKRDRASDTQYF

v_gene: TRBV19
j_gene: TRBJ2-1
d_gene: -
abundance: -
CDR3nt: TGTGCCAGTAGTGGGGGGGACAGGCGGTACAATGAGCAGTTCTTC
CDR3aa: CASSGGDRRYNEQFF

v_gene: TRBV18
j_gene: TRBJ1-2
d_gene: TRBD1
abundance: -
CDR3nt: TGTGCCAGCTCACCGGACAGGGACTATGGCTACACCTTC
CDR3aa: CASSPDRDYGYTF

v_gene: TRBV28
j_gene: TRBJ2-7
d_gene: -
abundance: -
CDR3nt: TGTGCCAGCAGTTCGAGTTGGGCTAGCGATACCTACGAGCAGTACTTC
CDR3aa: CASSSSWASDTYEQYF

v_gene: TRBV30
j_gene: TRBJ2-1
d_gene: TRBD2
abundance: -
CDR3nt: TGTGCCTGGAGTGGGAAAGGACTAGCGGGAAGAGAGCAGTTCTTC
CDR3aa: CAWSGKGLAGREQFF

v_gene: TRBV6-6
j_gene: TRBJ1-5
d_gene: TRBD1
abundance: -
CDR3nt: TGTGCCAGCAGAAATCCGGGACAGGGCAATCAGCCCCAGCATTTT
CDR3aa: CASRNPGQGNQPQHF

v_gene: TRBV11-3
j_gene: TRBJ2-7
d_gene: TRBD1
abundance: -
CDR3nt: TGTGCCAGCAGCCCTGGGACAGGGCCCTACGAGCAGTACTTC
CDR3aa: CASSPGTGPYEQYF

v_gene: TRBV6-1
j_gene: TRBJ1-2
d_gene: -
abundance: once
CDR3nt: TGTGCCAGCAGACAGGGAGGGGGCTACACCTTC
CDR3aa: CASRQGGGYTF

v_gene: TRBV6-5
j_gene: TRBJ1-4
d_gene: -
abundance: -
CDR3nt: TGTGCCAGCAGTTACTCCGTGATAGCAACTAATGAAAAACTGTTTTTT
CDR3aa: CASSYSVIATNEKLFF

v_gene: TRBV15
j_gene: TRBJ1-6
d_gene: -
abundance: -
CDR3nt: TGTGCCACCAGCAGAGACCCGGGGAATTCACCCCTCCACTTT
CDR3aa: CATSRDPGNSPLHF

v_gene: TRBV28
j_gene: TRBJ1-2
d_gene: -
abundance: once
CDR3nt: TGTGCCAGCAGTCAGGGAAACTATGGCTACACCTTC
CDR3aa: CASSQGNYGYTF

v_gene: TRBV9
j_gene: TRBJ2-3
d_gene: TRBD2
abundance: -
CDR3nt: TGTGCCAGCAGCGTAGGGGGGACTAGCGGATTCACAGATACGCAGTATTTT
CDR3aa: CASSVGGTSGFTDTQYF

v_gene: TRBV6-5
j_gene: TRBJ2-5
d_gene: TRBD1
abundance: few
CDR3nt: TGTGCCAGCAGACAACGGACAGGGGGCAGGGAGACCCAGTACTTC
CDR3aa: CASRQRTGGRETQYF

v_gene: TRBV6-6
j_gene: TRBJ1-2
d_gene: TRBD1
abundance: -
CDR3nt: TGTGCCAGCAGTTACGGGGGACAGACCTTC
CDR3aa: CASSYGGQTF

v_gene: TRBV11-1
j_gene: TRBJ2-3
d_gene: TRBD2
abundance: -
CDR3nt: TGTGCCAGCAGCTTCCTACTAGCGGGGGGGCCTTCAGATACGCAGTATTTT
CDR3aa: CASSFLLAGGPSDTQYF

v_gene: TRBV19
j_gene: TRBJ2-2
d_gene: -
abundance: -
CDR3nt: TGTGCCAGTAGTTATCGGGTGGGCACCGGGGAGCTGTTTTTT
CDR3aa: CASSYRVGTGELFF